A selection of T cell receptor beta chains follows, all from one sample in a study of CD8+ T cells in alopecia areata. Data came from immunoSEQ multiplex PCR; TCRdb stores just in-frame clones and leaves some out. The table records roughly 250,000 clones, roughly two thirds of them present only once. The starting material was CD4+ T cells sorted from blood, obtained at week 0. The receptors were gathered from a human donor with alopecia areata. The CDR3 runs from the conserved cysteine through the conserved F or W. The D gene is left open where the match is weak. Not all rows give a size; the values are once, few, many and, for expanded clones, a class.

>TRBJ1-2|-|TRBD1|TRBV30
CAWSVSTGLGYTF
TGTGCCTGGAGTGTATCGACAGGGCTAGGCTACACCTTC
>TRBJ2-1|-|-|TRBV5-1
CASSLVYNEQFF
TGCGCCAGCAGCTTGGTGTATAATGAGCAGTTCTTC
>TRBJ2-1|once|-|TRBV18
CASSPPTRPGQFF
TGTGCCAGCTCACCACCGACGCGACCCGGACAGTTCTTC
>TRBJ2-7|-|-|TRBV10-3
CAISEAPGPNYEQYF
TGTGCCATCAGTGAGGCTCCGGGACCCAACTACGAGCAGTACTTC
>TRBJ1-2|-|-|TRBV30
CAWSVSQGSGYTF
TGTGCCTGGAGTGTAAGTCAGGGGAGCGGCTACACCTTC
>TRBJ2-7|few|TRBD1|TRBV29-1
CSVGTGSNYEQYF
TGCAGCGTCGGGACAGGGTCGAACTACGAGCAGTACTTC
>TRBJ2-7|-|-|TRBV10-3
CAISVPGAFLYEQYF
TGTGCCATCAGTGTCCCAGGGGCTTTTCTCTACGAGCAGTACTTC
>TRBJ2-3|-|-|TRBV30
CAWSTPRGTQYF
TGTGCCTGGAGTACCCCAAGGGGTACGCAGTATTTT
>TRBJ2-5|-|TRBD2|TRBV29-1
CSGGTSGGNSETQYF
TGCAGCGGGGGCACTAGCGGGGGAAATTCGGAGACCCAGTACTTC
>TRBJ1-1|-|-|TRBV4-3
CASSLRSNTEAFF
TGCGCCAGCAGCCTTCGGTCGAACACTGAAGCTTTCTTT
>TRBJ1-1|-|-|TRBV30
CAWEGFGTEAFF
TGTGCCTGGGAGGGGTTCGGGACTGAAGCTTTCTTT
>TRBJ2-4|-|-|TRBV2
CASSERDIQYF
TGTGCCAGCAGTGAGAGGGACATTCAGTACTTC
>TRBJ1-5|few|-|TRBV7-2
CASSWRQGNQPQHF
TGTGCCAGCAGCTGGCGACAGGGCAATCAGCCCCAGCATTTT
>TRBJ2-1|-|-|TRBV29-1
CSVDTEQFF
TGCAGCGTTGACACAGAGCAGTTCTTC
>TRBJ2-1|few|-|TRBV9
CASSRTVYNEQFF
TGTGCCAGCAGCCGGACAGTCTACAATGAGCAGTTCTTC
>TRBJ2-7|-|-|TRBV11-2
CASSRYGTDTYEQYF
TGTGCCAGCAGTCGATATGGGACCGATACGTACGAGCAGTACTTC
>TRBJ1-1|once|-|TRBV30
CAWIGPVNTEAFF
TGTGCCTGGATAGGACCCGTGAACACTGAAGCTTTCTTT
>TRBJ2-7|-|-|TRBV29-1
CSVAENSPYEQYF
TGCAGCGTTGCCGAGAATAGCCCCTACGAGCAGTACTTC
>TRBJ2-7|once|-|TRBV4-1
CASSRQGFYEQYF
TGCGCCAGCAGCCGGCAGGGGTTCTACGAGCAGTACTTC
>TRBJ2-2|-|TRBD1|TRBV30
CGQGYTGELFF
TGTGGACAGGGCTACACCGGGGAGCTGTTTTTT